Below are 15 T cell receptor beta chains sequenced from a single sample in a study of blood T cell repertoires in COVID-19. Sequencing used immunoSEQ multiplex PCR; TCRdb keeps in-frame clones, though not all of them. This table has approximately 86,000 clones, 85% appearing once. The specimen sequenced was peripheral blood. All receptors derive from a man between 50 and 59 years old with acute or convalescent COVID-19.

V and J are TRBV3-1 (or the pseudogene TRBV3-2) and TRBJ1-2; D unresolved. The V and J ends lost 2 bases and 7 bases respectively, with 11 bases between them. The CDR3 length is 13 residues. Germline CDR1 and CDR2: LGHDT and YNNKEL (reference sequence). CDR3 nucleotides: TGTGCCAGCAGCCAACGGCTTGCGGGTGGCTACACCTTC. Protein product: CASSQRLAGGYTF.

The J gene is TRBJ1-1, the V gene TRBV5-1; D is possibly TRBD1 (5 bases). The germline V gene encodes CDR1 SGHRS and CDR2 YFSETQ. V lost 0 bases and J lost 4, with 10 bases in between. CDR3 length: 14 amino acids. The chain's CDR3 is CASSLANGGTEAFF. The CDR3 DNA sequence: TGCGCCAGCAGCTTGGCCAACGGGGGCACTGAAGCTTTCTTT.

The CDR3 DNA sequence: TGTGCCAGCAGTCACACAGGGGGTGAGCAGTTCTTC. Translated, it gives CASSHTGGEQFF. The genes are TRBV6-5 and TRBJ2-1; 8 bases line up with TRBD1. There are 12 residues in the CDR3. J gave up 9 bases and V 5 bases, and 3 bases lay outside the gene matches. The V gene's germline CDR1 is MNHEY and CDR2 SVGAGI.

The CDR3 region is CASSWDRGGRAFF. CDR3 nucleotides: TGTGCCAGCAGCTGGGACAGGGGGGGTCGAGCTTTCTTT. The chain links TRBV3-1 (or the pseudogene TRBV3-2) to TRBJ1-1, with 11 bases aligning to TRBD1. The germline CDR1 and CDR2 sequences are LGHDT and YNNKEL (reference sequence). The CDR3 spans 13 residues. The J segment lost 10 bases and the V segment lost 5 bases, leaving 6 bases of the junction unmatched.

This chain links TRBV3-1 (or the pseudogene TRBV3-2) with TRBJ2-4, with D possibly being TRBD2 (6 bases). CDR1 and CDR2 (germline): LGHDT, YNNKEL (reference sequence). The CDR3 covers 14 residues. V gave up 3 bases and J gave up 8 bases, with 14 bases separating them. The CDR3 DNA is TGTGCCAGCAGCCAGGCCCTTGGCGGGGACATTCAGTACTTC. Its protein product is CASSQALGGDIQYF.

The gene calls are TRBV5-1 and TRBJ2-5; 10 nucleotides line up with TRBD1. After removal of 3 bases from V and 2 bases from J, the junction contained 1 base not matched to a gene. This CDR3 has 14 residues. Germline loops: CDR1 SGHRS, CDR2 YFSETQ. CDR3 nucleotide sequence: TGCGCCAGCAGCTCGGGACAGGGGCAAGAGACCCAGTACTTC. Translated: CASSSGQGQETQYF.

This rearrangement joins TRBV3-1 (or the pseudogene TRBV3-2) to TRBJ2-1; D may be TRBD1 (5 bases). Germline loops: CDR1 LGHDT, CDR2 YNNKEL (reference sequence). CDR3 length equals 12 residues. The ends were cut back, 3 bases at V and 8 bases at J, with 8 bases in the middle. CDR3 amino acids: CASSHRVHEQFF. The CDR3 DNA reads TGTGCCAGCAGCCACAGGGTGCATGAGCAGTTCTTC.

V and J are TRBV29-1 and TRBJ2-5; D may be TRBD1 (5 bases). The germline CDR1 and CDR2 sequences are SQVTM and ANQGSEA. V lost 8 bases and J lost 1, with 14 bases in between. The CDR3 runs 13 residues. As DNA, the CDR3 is TGCAGCTCCCTCCAGGGTAGCCAAGAGACCCAGTACTTC. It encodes CSSLQGSQETQYF.

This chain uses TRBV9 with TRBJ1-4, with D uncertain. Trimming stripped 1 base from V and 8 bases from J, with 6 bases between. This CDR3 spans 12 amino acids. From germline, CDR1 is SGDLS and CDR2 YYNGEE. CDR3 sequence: CASSVTPEKLFF. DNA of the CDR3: TGTGCCAGCAGCGTAACACCCGAAAAACTGTTTTTT.

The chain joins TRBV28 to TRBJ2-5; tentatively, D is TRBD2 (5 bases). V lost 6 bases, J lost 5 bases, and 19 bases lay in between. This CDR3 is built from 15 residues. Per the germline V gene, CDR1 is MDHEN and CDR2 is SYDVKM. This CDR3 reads CASSPQLAGWETQYF. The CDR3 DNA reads TGTGCCAGCAGCCCTCAGTTGGCGGGCTGGGAGACCCAGTACTTC.

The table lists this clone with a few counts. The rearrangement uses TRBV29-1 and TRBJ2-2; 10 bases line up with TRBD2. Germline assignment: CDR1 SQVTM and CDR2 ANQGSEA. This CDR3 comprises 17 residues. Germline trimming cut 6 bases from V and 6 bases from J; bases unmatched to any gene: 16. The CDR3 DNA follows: TGCAGCGTGCATAAACCGGGGAGCGGGGGGGCCCCCGGGGAGCTGTTTTTT. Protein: CSVHKPGSGGAPGELFF.

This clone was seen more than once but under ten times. CDR3 DNA sequence: TGTGCCAGCAGCCCGGGGGAGACCCAGTACTTC. It encodes CASSPGETQYF. V usage is TRBV7-6 and J usage is TRBJ2-5; the D gene is possibly TRBD2 (5 bases). This CDR3 is built from 11 residues. V was clipped by 5 bases and J by 5 bases, with 6 bases between them. Germline-derived CDR1 and CDR2 are SGHVS and FNYEAQ.

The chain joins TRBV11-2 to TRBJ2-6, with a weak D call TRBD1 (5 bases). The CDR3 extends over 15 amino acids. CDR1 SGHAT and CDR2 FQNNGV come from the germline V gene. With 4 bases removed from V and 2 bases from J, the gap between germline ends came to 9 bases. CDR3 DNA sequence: TGTGCCAGCAGCTCCCCGACAGCTGGGGCCAACGTCCTGACTTTC. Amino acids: CASSSPTAGANVLTF.

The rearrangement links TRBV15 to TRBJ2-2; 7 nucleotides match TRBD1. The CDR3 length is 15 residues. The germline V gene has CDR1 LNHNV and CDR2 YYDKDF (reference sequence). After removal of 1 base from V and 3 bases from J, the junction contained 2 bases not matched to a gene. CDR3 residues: CATSRGQGYTGELFF. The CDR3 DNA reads TGTGCCACCAGCAGAGGACAGGGATACACCGGGGAGCTGTTTTTT.

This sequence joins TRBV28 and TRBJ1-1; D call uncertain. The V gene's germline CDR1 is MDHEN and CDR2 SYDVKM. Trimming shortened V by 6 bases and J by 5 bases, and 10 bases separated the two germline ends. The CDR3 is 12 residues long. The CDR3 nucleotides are TGTGCCAGCAGAGCCCCGGGTACTGAAGCTTTCTTT. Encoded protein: CASRAPGTEAFF.